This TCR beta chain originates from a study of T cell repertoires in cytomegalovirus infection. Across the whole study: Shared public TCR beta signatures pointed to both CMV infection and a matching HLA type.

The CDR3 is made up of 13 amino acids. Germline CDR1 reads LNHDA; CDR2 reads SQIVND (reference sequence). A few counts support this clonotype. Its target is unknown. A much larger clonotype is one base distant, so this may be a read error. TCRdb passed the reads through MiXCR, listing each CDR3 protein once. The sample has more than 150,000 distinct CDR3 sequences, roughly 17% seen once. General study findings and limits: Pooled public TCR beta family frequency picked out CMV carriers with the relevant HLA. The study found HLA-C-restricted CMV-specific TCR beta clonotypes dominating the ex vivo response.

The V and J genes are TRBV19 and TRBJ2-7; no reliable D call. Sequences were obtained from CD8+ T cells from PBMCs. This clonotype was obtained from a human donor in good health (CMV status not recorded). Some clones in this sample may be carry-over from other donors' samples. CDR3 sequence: CTSSIRQTDEQYF. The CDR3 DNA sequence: TGTACCAGTAGTATTCGCCAGACCGACGAGCAGTACTTC.